This T cell receptor (beta chain) was obtained from a study of control samples from healthy donors and cancer patients. CDR3 size: 17 residues. Germline lookup yields CDR1 SEHNR and CDR2 FQNEAQ (reference sequence). The ends were cut back, 5 bases at V and 6 bases at J, with 23 bases in the middle. Repertoires were generated with immunoSEQ multiplex PCR, while TCRdb's copy carries only in-frame clones and drops some. The sample shows 130,000 or so clones, roughly nine tenths of them seen only once. The sequence was collected from a man over 45 with head and neck cancer. V usage is TRBV7-9 and J usage is TRBJ2-1, with D possibly matching TRBD2 (7 bases). The source material was PBMCs. The CDR3 DNA sequence: TGTGCCAGCAGCCCTGGGGGGGGCGGGGGACTACTCAATGAGCAGTTCTTC. Translation: CASSPGGGGGLLNEQFF. Looking up the rest from reference TRBV7-9 and TRBJ2-1 gives the full variable domain: DTGVSQNPRHKITKRGQNVTFRCDPISEHNRLYWYRQTLGQGPEFLTYFQNEAQLEKSRLLSDRFSAERPKGSFSTLEIQRTEQGDSAMYLCASSPGGGGGLLNEQFFGPGTRLTVL.